The clone carrying this T cell receptor beta chain turned up a few times. This record comes from a study of OX40 agonist ivuxolimab in advanced cancers. V gave up 5 bases and J gave up 1 base; unmatched junction bases: 4. The length of the CDR3 is 16 residues. Germline V lookup: CDR1 LNHDA, CDR2 SQIVND (reference sequence). Libraries were prepared by immunoSEQ multiplex PCR; TCRdb keeps only in-frame clonotypes and omits some of them. This sample has about 36,000 clones; about four fifths occur once, and the top ten carry less than 20%. The source was CD4+ or CD8+ T cells sorted from blood, collected in a trial of the OX40 agonist ivuxolimab. The V and J genes are TRBV19 and TRBJ1-3, with 11 bases that match TRBD1. This clonotype originated in an adult with an advanced solid tumor such as melanoma, head and neck, liver or kidney cancer. CDR3 loop: CASSGGQGASGNTIYF. CDR3 nucleotides: TGTGCCAGTAGTGGAGGACAGGGGGCGTCTGGAAACACCATATATTTT.